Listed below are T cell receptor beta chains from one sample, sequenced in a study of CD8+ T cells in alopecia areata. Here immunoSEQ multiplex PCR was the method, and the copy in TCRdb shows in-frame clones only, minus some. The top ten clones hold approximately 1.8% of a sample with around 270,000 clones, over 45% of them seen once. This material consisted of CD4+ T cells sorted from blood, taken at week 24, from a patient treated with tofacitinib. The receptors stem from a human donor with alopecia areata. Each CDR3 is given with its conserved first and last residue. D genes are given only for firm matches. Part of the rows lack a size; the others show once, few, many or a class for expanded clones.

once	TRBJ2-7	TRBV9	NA	CASSVSPTETYEQYF	TGTGCCAGCAGCGTATCCCCGACGGAAACCTACGAGCAGTACTTC
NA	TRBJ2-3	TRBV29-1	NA	CSARTFTDTQYF	TGCAGCGCCCGGACTTTTACAGATACGCAGTATTTT
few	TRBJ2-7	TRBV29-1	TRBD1	CSVEGTGGYEQYF	TGCAGCGTTGAAGGGACAGGGGGTTACGAGCAGTACTTC
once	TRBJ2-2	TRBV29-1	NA	CSVALPGELFF	TGCAGCGTTGCTCTCCCCGGGGAGCTGTTTTTT
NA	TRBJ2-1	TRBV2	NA	CASSSFGEYNEQFF	TGTGCCAGCAGTTCGTTCGGCGAATACAATGAGCAGTTCTTC
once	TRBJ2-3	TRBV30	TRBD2	CAGVLGLVFADTQYF	TGTGCTGGAGTCCTGGGACTAGTATTCGCAGATACGCAGTATTTT
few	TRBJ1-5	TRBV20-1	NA	CSAGLNQPQHF	TGCAGTGCTGGGCTAAATCAGCCCCAGCATTTT
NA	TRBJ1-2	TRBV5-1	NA	CASSPDSNYGYTF	TGCGCCAGCAGCCCCGACAGTAACTATGGCTACACCTTC
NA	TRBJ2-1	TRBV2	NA	CASSEEGYSSYNEQFF	TGTGCCAGCAGTGAGGAGGGGTATAGCTCCTACAATGAGCAGTTCTTC
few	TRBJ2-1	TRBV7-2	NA	CASSLGSARSYNEQFF	TGTGCCAGCAGCTTAGGCAGCGCCCGCTCCTACAATGAGCAGTTCTTC
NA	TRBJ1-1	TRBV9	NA	CASSAPRGKNTEAFF	TGTGCCAGCAGCGCACCAAGAGGAAAGAACACTGAAGCTTTCTTT
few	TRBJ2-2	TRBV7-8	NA	CASSPPDSPNTGELFF	TGTGCCAGCAGCCCACCTGACAGCCCGAACACCGGGGAGCTGTTTTTT
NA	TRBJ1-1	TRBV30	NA	CAWSVWGMNTEAFF	TGTGCCTGGAGTGTTTGGGGAATGAACACTGAAGCTTTCTTT
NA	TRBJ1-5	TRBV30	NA	CAWAPGLDQPQHF	TGTGCCTGGGCCCCGGGTCTGGATCAGCCCCAGCATTTT
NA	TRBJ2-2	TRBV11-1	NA	CASTREGLTGELFF	TGTGCCAGCACCCGCGAGGGGTTGACCGGGGAGCTGTTTTTT
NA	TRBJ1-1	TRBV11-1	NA	CASSPARGLNTEAFF	TGTGCCAGCAGCCCAGCCAGGGGCTTGAACACTGAAGCTTTCTTT
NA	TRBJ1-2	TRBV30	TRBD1	CAWSPDRAFYGYTF	TGTGCCTGGAGCCCGGACAGGGCCTTCTATGGCTACACCTTC
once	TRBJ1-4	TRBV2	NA	CASTRDPEKLFF	TGTGCCAGCACCAGGGATCCGGAAAAACTGTTTTTT
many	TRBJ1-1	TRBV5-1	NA	CASRGTQNTEAFF	TGCGCCAGCAGAGGGACACAGAACACTGAAGCTTTCTTT
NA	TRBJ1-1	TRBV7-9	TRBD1	CASSSRDRVTEAFF	TGTGCCAGCAGTTCTCGGGACAGGGTCACTGAAGCTTTCTTT